The 5 T cell receptor beta chains presented below share a single source sample, sequenced in a study of beta chain features in type 1 diabetes. cDNA synthesis used the whole RNA isolate, giving expressed TCRB sequences. TCRdb keeps only in-frame clones here, not all; method: immunoSEQ multiplex PCR. The sample lists more than 350,000 clones, about 10% occurring once. Sequenced input: naive CD4+ T cells from blood. These receptors all stem from a woman under 30 in good health.

The V and J genes are TRBV6-6 and TRBJ1-5; maybe TRBD1 (5 bases). The V and J ends lost 5 bases and 11 bases respectively, with 13 bases between them. Germline V gives CDR1 MNHNY, CDR2 SVGAGI (reference sequence). The CDR3 sequence is 12 residues long. CDR3 protein: CASSPVRGAQHF. In DNA form, the CDR3 reads TGTGCCAGCAGTCCAGTTAGGGGTGCCCAGCATTTT.

The rearrangement links TRBV21-1 to TRBJ2-3; the table's D call, TRBD1, was not checked against the DNA. TRBV21-1 is deemed a pseudogene. The CDR3 is 17 amino acids. The CDR3 nucleotides read TGTGCCAGCAGCGACGTTAGGGGGGACAGCTGCACAGATACGCAGTATTTT. This codes for CASSDVRGDSCTDTQYF.

This clone was observed a handful of times. The chain uses TRBV19 and TRBJ2-5; D unclear. This CDR3 is 11 amino acids long. Trimming removed 9 bases from V and 0 bases from J, with 5 bases in between. Germline V gives CDR1 LNHDA, CDR2 SQIVND (reference sequence). CDR3 bases: TGTGCCAGCAAGTACCAAGAGACCCAGTACTTC. This encodes CASKYQETQYF.

The chain joins TRBV7-2 to TRBJ2-3; 7 bases fit TRBD1. CDR1 is SGHTA and CDR2 is FQGNSA in the germline V gene. The CDR3 is 16 residues long. J lost 5 bases, V lost 5 bases, and 13 bases had no gene match. The CDR3 DNA follows: TGTGCCAGCAGCCCCGACAGGGTGAGCTTCGGAGATACGCAGTATTTT. Its protein is CASSPDRVSFGDTQYF.

This clone occurred a few times. The V gene is TRBV7-8, the J gene TRBJ1-2; D might be TRBD1 (5 bases). Trimming cost V 6 bases and J 2 bases, with 13 bases left between them. CDR3 size: 14 residues. Germline V gene sequence: CDR1 SGHVS, CDR2 FQNEAQ. The CDR3 protein is CASRPLDRNYGYTF. The DNA for the CDR3 is TGTGCCAGCAGGCCACTAGACAGAAACTATGGCTACACCTTC.